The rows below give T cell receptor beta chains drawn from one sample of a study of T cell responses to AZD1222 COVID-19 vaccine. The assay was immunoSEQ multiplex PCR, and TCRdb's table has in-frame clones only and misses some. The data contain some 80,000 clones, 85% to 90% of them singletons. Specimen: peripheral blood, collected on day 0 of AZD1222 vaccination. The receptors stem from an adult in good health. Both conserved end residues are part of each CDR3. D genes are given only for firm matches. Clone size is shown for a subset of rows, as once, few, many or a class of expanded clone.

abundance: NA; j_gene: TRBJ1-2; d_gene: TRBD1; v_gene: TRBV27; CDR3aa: CASRQPTGPNYGYTF; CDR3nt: TGTGCCAGCAGACAACCGACAGGGCCTAACTATGGCTACACCTTC
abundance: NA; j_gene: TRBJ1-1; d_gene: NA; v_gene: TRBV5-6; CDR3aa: CASSLRLIRANTEAFF; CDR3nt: TGTGCCAGCAGCCTGAGACTTATCCGGGCGAACACTGAAGCTTTCTTT
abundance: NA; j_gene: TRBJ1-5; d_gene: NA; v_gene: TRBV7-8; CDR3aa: CASSLEGLQPQHF; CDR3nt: TGTGCCAGCAGCTTAGAGGGGCTTCAGCCCCAGCATTTT
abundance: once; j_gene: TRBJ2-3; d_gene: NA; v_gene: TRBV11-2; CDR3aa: CASSLQGLRDTQYF; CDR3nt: TGTGCCAGCAGCTTACAAGGGCTCCGGGATACGCAGTATTTT
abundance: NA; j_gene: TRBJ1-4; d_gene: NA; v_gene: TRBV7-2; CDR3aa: CASSLAAMGQKLFF; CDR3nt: TGTGCCAGCAGCTTAGCGGCCATGGGGCAAAAACTGTTTTTT
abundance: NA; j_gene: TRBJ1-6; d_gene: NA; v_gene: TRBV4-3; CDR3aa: CASSPRRGSRDSPLHF; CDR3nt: TGCGCCAGCAGCCCGAGGCGGGGGTCCAGGGATTCACCCCTCCACTTT
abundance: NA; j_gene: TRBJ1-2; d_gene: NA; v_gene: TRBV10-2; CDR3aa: CASSERGLTYGYTF; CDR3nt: TGCGCCAGCAGTGAACGGGGGCTCACGTATGGCTACACCTTC
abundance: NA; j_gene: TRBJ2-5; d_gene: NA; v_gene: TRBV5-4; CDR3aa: CASSLITPSGETQYF; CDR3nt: TGTGCCAGCAGCTTGATAACACCCTCAGGGGAGACCCAGTACTTC
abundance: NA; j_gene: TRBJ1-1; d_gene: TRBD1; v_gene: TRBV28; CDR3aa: CASRAGTGVTEAFF; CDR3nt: TGTGCCAGCAGGGCCGGGACAGGGGTCACTGAAGCTTTCTTT
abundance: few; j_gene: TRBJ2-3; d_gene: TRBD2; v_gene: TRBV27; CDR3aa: CASTYGLASTDTQYF; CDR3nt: TGTGCCAGCACATACGGACTAGCCAGCACAGATACGCAGTATTTT
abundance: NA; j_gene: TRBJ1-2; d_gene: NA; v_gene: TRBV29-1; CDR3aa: CSGVGGSGFYGYTF; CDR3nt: TGCAGCGGCGTCGGGGGTTCGGGGTTCTATGGCTACACCTTC
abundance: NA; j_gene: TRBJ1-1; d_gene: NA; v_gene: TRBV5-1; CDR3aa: CASSLEKTLNTEAFF; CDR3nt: TGCGCCAGCAGCTTGGAAAAAACCTTGAACACTGAAGCTTTCTTT
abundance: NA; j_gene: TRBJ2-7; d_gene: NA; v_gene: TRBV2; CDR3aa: CASSDGGLGYEQYF; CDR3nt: TGTGCCAGCAGTGACGGGGGATTGGGGTACGAGCAGTACTTC
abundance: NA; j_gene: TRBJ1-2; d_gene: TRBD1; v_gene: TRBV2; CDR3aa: CASSQGAQGYTF; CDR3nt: TGTGCCAGCAGCCAGGGGGCTCAGGGCTACACCTTC
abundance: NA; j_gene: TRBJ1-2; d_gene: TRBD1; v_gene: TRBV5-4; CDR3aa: CASSPGTGGWYGYTF; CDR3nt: TGTGCCAGCAGCCCCGGGACAGGGGGGTGGTATGGCTACACCTTC
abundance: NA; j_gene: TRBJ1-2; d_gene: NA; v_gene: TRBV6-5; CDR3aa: CASSSTLGQGGYTF; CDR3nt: TGTGCCAGCAGTTCCACCCTTGGCCAGGGTGGCTACACCTTC
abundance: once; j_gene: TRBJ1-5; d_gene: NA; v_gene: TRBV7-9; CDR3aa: CASSLAGGYNQPQHF; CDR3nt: TGTGCCAGCAGCTTAGCGGGGGGATACAATCAGCCCCAGCATTTT
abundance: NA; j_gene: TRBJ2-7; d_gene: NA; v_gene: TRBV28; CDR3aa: CASSLGLLDEQYF; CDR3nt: TGTGCCAGCAGTTTAGGTCTACTCGACGAGCAGTACTTC
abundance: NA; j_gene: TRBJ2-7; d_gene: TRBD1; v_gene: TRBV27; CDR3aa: CASSPTLLGTGSYEQYF; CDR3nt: TGTGCCAGCAGCCCGACCCTGCTCGGGACAGGTTCCTACGAGCAGTACTTC
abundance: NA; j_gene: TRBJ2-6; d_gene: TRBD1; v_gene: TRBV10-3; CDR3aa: CAIGSPQGIGSGANVLTF; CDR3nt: TGTGCCATCGGAAGCCCACAGGGGATCGGGTCTGGGGCCAACGTCCTGACTTTC
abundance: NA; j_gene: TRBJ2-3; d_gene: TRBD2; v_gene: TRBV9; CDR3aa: CASSVASGGTDTQYF; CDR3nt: TGTGCCAGCAGCGTAGCTAGCGGGGGCACAGATACGCAGTATTTT
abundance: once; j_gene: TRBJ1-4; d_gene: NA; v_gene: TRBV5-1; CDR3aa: CASSSFGNEKLFF; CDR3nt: TGCGCCAGCAGCTCTTTCGGGAATGAAAAACTGTTTTTT
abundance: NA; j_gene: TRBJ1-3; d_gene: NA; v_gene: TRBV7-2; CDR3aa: CASSLWQGDSGNTIYF; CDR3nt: TGTGCCAGCAGCTTATGGCAGGGAGATTCTGGAAACACCATATATTTT
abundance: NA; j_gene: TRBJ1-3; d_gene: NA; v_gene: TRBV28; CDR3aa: CASSIGRGIGNTIYF; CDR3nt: TGTGCCAGCTCCATCGGCAGGGGCATTGGAAACACCATATATTTT
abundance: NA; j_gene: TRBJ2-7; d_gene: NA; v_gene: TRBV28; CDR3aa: CASSSWVDYEQYF; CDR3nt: TGTGCCAGCAGTTCTTGGGTTGACTACGAGCAGTACTTC
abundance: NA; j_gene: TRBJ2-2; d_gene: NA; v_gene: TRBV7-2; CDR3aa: CASSGTGNTGELFF; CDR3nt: TGTGCCAGCAGCGGCACAGGTAACACCGGGGAGCTGTTTTTT
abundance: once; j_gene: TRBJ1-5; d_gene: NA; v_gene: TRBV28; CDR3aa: CASSFGLEVQPQHF; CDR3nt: TGTGCCAGCAGTTTTGGCCTAGAGGTTCAGCCCCAGCATTTT
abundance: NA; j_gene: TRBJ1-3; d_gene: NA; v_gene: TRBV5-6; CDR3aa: CASTRVGPLSGNTIYF; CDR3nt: TGTGCCAGCACCCGGGTTGGGCCTCTCTCTGGAAACACCATATATTTT
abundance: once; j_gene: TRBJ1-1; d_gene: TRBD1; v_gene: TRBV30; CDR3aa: CAWSVNIGGRGPTEAFF; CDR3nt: TGTGCCTGGAGTGTCAACATAGGGGGCAGGGGGCCCACTGAAGCTTTCTTT
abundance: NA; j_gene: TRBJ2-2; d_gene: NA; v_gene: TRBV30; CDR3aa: CAWIQSPRTGELFF; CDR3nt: TGTGCCTGGATTCAGTCCCCCAGGACCGGGGAGCTGTTTTTT
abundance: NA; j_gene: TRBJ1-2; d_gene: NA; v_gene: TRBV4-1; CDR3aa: CASSRGQPGKTIYTF; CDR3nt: TGCGCCAGCAGCCGTGGCCAACCCGGGAAAACAATCTACACCTTC
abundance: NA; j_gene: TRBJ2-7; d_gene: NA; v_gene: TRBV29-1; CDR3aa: CSVALLLGGLEQYF; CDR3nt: TGCAGCGTTGCCCTCCTCTTGGGGGGTCTCGAGCAGTACTTC
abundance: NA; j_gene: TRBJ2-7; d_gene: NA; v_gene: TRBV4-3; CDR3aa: CASSQDLGGAFYEQYF; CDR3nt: TGCGCCAGCAGCCAAGATTTGGGGGGGGCTTTCTACGAGCAGTACTTC
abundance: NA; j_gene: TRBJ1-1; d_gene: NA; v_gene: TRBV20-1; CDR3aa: CSASMLSRGFSTEAFF; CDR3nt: TGCAGTGCTAGTATGCTATCCAGGGGTTTCTCCACTGAAGCTTTCTTT
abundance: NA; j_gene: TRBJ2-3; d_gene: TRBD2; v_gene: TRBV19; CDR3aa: CASSVPGLAGGTDTQYF; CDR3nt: TGTGCCAGTAGTGTCCCGGGACTAGCGGGGGGCACAGATACGCAGTATTTT
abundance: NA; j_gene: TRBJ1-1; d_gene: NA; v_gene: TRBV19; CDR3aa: CASSIVVLLGIGTEAFF; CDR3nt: TGTGCCAGTAGTATTGTCGTTCTTTTGGGGATTGGAACTGAAGCTTTCTTT
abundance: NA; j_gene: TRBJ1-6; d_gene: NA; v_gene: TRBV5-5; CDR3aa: CASSALGGNSPLHF; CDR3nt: TGTGCCAGCAGCGCCCTGGGGGGGAATTCACCCCTCCACTTT
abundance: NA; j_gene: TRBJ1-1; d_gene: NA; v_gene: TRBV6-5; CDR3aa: CASSYTSLYTEAFF; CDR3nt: TGTGCCAGCAGTTATACCAGTTTATACACTGAAGCTTTCTTT
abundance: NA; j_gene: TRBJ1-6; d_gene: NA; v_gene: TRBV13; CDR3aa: CASSLGAGFSSPLHF; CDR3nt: TGTGCCAGCAGCTTAGGAGCGGGGTTCAGTTCACCCCTCCACTTT
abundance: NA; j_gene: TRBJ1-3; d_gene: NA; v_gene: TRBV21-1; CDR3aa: CASSKETRPGNTIYF; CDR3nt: TGTGCCAGCAGCAAAGAAACGAGGCCTGGAAACACCATATATTTT
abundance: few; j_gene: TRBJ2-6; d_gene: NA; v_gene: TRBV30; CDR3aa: CAWTHRAGANVLTF; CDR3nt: TGTGCCTGGACCCACAGGGCTGGGGCCAACGTCCTGACTTTC
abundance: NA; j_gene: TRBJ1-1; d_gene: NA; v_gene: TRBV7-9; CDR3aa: CASSHPDRDTEAFF; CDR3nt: TGTGCCAGCAGCCACCCAGATCGGGACACTGAAGCTTTCTTT
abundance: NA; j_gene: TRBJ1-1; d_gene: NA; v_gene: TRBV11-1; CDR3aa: CASSLTNTEAFF; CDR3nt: TGTGCCAGCAGCTTAACCAACACTGAAGCTTTCTTT
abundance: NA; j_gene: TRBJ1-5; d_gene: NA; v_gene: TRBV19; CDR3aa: CASSMGGAGNQPQHF; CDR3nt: TGTGCCAGTAGTATGGGGGGGGCAGGCAATCAGCCCCAGCATTTT